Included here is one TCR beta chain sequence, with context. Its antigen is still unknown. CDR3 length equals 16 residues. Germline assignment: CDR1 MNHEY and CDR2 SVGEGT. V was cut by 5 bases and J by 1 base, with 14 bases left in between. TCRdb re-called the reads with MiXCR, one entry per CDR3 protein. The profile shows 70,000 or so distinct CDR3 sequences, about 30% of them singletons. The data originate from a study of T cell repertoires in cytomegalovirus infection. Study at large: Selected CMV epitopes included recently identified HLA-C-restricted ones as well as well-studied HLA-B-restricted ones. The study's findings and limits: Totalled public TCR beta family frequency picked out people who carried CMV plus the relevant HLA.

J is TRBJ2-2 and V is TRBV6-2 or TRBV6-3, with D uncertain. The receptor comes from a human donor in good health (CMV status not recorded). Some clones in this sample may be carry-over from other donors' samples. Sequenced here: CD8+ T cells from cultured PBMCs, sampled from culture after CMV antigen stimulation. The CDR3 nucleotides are TGTGCCAGCAGTCCACCGGGCCGCGGGAACACCGGGGAGCTGTTTTTT. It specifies CASSPPGRGNTGELFF.